This paragraph covers one T cell receptor beta chain sequence. These data come from a study of spatial heterogeneity in lung cancer. V lost 0 bases, J lost 4 bases, and 13 bases lay in between. This CDR3 has 16 amino acids. Germline V gene sequence: CDR1 MNHEY, CDR2 SVGEGT. Time point noted: sample taken at primary tumor resection. Sequencing was performed on whole RNA extracted from tumor and nontumor lung tissue, or from frozen PBMC, and the material was left unsorted. Donation came from 70 or so patients with untreated early-stage non-small cell lung cancer. TCRdb redid the calling of the 5' RACE reads with MiXCR, one entry per CDR3 protein. The sample includes 60,000 to 90,000 distinct CDR3 sequences, 10% to 15% of them seen just once.

The rearrangement uses TRBV6-2 or TRBV6-3 and TRBJ1-5, with D perhaps TRBD1 (6 bases). This TCR came from a male donor with early-stage non-small cell lung cancer. The starting material was PBMCs, obtained at surgery. This chain's CDR3 is CASSYSSGVGNQPQHF. The CDR3 region has the DNA TGTGCCAGCAGTTACTCGTCAGGGGTCGGGAATCAGCCCCAGCATTTT.